The rows below give T cell receptor beta chains drawn from one sample of a study of blood T cell repertoires in COVID-19. Profiling relied on immunoSEQ multiplex PCR, and the TCRdb table lists in-frame clones only, not all of them. The repertoire includes 55,000 to 70,000 clones, 60% to 85% of them detected once, and under 30% sits in the top ten. Sequencing used peripheral blood. The source of these receptors is a human donor in a cohort sampled during active COVID-19. Each CDR3 is given with its conserved first and last residue. D genes are given only for firm matches. The listing skips clone size in some rows; elsewhere it reads once, few, many or a size class.

CDR3: CASSFSGGAGTDTQYF
DNA: TGTGCCAGCAGCTTTAGCGGGGGGGCTGGCACAGATACGCAGTATTTT
size: -
V: TRBV7-2
D: TRBD2
J: TRBJ2-3

CDR3: CASSWAEGYEQYF
DNA: TGTGCCAGCAGTTGGGCTGAGGGATACGAGCAGTACTTC
size: few
V: TRBV6-2/TRBV6-3
D: -
J: TRBJ2-7

CDR3: CASRIMAGSRNTEAFF
DNA: TGTGCCAGTAGGATTATGGCGGGGAGTCGGAACACTGAAGCTTTCTTT
size: -
V: TRBV19
D: -
J: TRBJ1-1

CDR3: CASSADSLGEKLFF
DNA: TGCGCCAGCAGCGCCGACAGCCTGGGTGAAAAACTGTTTTTT
size: -
V: TRBV5-1
D: -
J: TRBJ1-4

CDR3: CASSWRTGRSGNTIYF
DNA: TGTGCCAGCAGCTGGCGGACAGGGAGGTCTGGAAACACCATATATTTT
size: -
V: TRBV5-5
D: TRBD1
J: TRBJ1-3

CDR3: CASSQTGRDTDTQYF
DNA: TGCGCCAGCAGCCAGACAGGGCGAGACACAGATACGCAGTATTTT
size: -
V: TRBV4-1
D: TRBD1
J: TRBJ2-3

CDR3: CASSPEVGNSPLHF
DNA: TGTGCCAGCAGCCCCGAGGTCGGAAATTCACCCCTCCACTTT
size: -
V: TRBV5-4
D: -
J: TRBJ1-6

CDR3: CASSQVAGKDGYTF
DNA: TGTGCCAGCAGCCAAGTCGCAGGAAAGGATGGCTACACCTTC
size: -
V: TRBV3-1/TRBV3-2
D: -
J: TRBJ1-2

CDR3: CASSFWTGGDYGYTF
DNA: TGTGCCAGCAGCTTTTGGACAGGGGGAGACTATGGCTACACCTTC
size: few
V: TRBV11-2
D: TRBD1
J: TRBJ1-2

CDR3: CASSLAGVADTQYF
DNA: TGCGCCAGCAGCTTGGCCGGGGTCGCAGATACGCAGTATTTT
size: -
V: TRBV5-1
D: -
J: TRBJ2-3

CDR3: CASSPFPDRDYNEQFF
DNA: TGTGCCAGCAGCCCTTTCCCGGACAGGGACTACAATGAGCAGTTCTTC
size: -
V: TRBV6-2/TRBV6-3
D: TRBD1
J: TRBJ2-1

CDR3: CASSQSGLADYEQYF
DNA: TGCGCCAGCAGCCAATCGGGACTAGCGGACTACGAGCAGTACTTC
size: few
V: TRBV4-1
D: TRBD2
J: TRBJ2-7